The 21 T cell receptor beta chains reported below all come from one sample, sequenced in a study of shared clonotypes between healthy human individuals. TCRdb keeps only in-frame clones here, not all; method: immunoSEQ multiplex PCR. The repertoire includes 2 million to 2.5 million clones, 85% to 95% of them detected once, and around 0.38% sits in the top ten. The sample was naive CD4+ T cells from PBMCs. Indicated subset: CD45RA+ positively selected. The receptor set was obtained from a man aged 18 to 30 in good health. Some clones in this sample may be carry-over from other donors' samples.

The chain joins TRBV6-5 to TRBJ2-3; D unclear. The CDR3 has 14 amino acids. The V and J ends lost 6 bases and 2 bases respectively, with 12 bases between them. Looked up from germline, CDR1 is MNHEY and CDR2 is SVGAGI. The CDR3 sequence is CASRLDPATDTQYF. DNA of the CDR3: TGTGCCAGCAGATTAGACCCCGCCACAGATACGCAGTATTTT.

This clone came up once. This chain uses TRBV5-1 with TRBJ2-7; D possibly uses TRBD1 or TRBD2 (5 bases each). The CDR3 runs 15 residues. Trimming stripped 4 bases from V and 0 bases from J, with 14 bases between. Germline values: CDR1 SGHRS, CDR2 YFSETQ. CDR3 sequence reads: CASSIWDGYSYEQYF. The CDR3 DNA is TGCGCCAGCAGCATATGGGACGGATACTCCTACGAGCAGTACTTC.

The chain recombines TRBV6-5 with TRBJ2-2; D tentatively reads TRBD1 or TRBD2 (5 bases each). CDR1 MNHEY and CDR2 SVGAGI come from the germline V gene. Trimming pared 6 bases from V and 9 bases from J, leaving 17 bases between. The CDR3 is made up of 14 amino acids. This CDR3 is CASSLEVGGRELFF. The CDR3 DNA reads TGTGCCAGCAGCCTCGAAGTTGGGGGTCGGGAGCTGTTTTTT.

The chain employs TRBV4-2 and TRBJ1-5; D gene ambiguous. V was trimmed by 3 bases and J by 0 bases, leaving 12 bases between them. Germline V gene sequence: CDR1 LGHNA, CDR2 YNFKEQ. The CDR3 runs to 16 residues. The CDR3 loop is CASSQRVGDSNQPQHF. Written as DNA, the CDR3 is TGTGCCAGCAGCCAGAGGGTCGGGGATAGCAATCAGCCCCAGCATTTT.

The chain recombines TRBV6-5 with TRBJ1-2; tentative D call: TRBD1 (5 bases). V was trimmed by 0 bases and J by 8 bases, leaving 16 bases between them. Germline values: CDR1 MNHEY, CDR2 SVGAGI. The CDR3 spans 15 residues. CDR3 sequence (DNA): TGTGCCAGCAGTTACTCGACGCAGGGAAGGGGCGGCTACACCTTC. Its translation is CASSYSTQGRGGYTF.

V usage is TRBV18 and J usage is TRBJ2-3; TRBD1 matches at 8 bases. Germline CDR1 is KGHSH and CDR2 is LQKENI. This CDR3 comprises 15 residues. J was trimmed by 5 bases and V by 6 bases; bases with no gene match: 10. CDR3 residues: CASSPAQGAVDTQYF. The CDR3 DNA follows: TGTGCCAGCTCCCCAGCCCAGGGGGCAGTAGATACGCAGTATTTT. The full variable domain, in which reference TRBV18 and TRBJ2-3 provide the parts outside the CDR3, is NAGVMQNPRHLVRRRGQEARLRCSPMKGHSHVYWYRQLPEEGLKFMVYLQKENIIDESGMPKERFSAEFPKEGPSILRIQQVVRGDSAAYFCASSPAQGAVDTQYFGPGTRLTVL.

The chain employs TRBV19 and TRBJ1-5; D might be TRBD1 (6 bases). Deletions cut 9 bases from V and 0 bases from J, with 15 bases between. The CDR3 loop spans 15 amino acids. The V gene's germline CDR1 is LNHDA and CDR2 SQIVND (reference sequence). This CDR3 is CASRRGADSNQPQHF. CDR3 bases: TGTGCCAGCCGCCGGGGGGCTGATAGCAATCAGCCCCAGCATTTT.

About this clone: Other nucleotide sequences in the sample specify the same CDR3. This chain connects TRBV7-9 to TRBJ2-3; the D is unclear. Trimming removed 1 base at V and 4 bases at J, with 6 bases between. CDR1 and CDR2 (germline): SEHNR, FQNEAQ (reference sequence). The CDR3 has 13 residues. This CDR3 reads CASSLGSADTQYF. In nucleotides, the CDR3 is TGTGCCAGCAGCTTAGGGTCCGCAGATACGCAGTATTTT.

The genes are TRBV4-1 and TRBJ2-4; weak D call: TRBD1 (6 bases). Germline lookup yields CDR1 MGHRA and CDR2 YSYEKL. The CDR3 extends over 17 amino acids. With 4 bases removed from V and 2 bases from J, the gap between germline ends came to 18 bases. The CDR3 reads CASSPRSPGDSKNIQYF. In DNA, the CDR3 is TGCGCCAGCAGCCCAAGAAGTCCAGGGGATTCCAAAAACATTCAGTACTTC.

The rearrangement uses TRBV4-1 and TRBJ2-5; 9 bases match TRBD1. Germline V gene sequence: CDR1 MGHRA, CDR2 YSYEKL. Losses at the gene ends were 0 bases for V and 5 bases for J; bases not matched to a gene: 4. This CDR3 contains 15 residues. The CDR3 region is CASSQDGTGRETQYF. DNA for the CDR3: TGCGCCAGCAGCCAAGATGGGACAGGGCGGGAGACCCAGTACTTC.

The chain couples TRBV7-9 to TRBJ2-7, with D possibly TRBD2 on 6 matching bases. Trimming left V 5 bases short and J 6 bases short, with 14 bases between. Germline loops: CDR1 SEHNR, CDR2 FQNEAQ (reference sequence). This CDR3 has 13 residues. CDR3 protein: CASSVIGGGEQYF. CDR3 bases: TGTGCCAGCAGCGTTATTGGGGGAGGCGAGCAGTACTTC.

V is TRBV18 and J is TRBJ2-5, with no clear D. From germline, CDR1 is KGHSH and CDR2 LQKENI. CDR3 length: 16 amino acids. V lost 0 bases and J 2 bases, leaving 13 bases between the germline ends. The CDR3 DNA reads TGTGCCAGCTCACCACCAGGATCGGTACTACAAGAGACCCAGTACTTC. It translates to CASSPPGSVLQETQYF. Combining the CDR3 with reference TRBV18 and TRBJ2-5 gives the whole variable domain NAGVMQNPRHLVRRRGQEARLRCSPMKGHSHVYWYRQLPEEGLKFMVYLQKENIIDESGMPKERFSAEFPKEGPSILRIQQVVRGDSAAYFCASSPPGSVLQETQYFGPGTRLLVL.

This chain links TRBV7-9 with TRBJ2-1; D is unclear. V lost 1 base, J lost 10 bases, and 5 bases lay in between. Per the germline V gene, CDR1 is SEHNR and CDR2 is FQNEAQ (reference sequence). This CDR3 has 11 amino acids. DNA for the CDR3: TGTGCCAGCAGCTTAGATGGCGAGCAGTTCTTC. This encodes CASSLDGEQFF.

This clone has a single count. The CDR3 DNA reads as TGTGCCAGCAGTGCCGGGACAGGGTCCATAGATACGCAGTATTTT. Its translation: CASSAGTGSIDTQYF. The chain couples TRBV2 to TRBJ2-3; 9 positions match TRBD1. CDR3 length equals 15 residues. Germline V gene data show CDR1 as SNHLY and CDR2 as FYNNEI. Unmatched junction bases numbered 7, after V lost 4 bases and J lost 5 bases.

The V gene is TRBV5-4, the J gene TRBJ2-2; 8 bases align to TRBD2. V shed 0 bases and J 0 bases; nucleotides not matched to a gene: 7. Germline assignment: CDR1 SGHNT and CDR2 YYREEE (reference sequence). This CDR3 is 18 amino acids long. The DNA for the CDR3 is TGTGCCAGCAGCTTGGGATTCGGGACTAGTTCGAACACCGGGGAGCTGTTTTTT. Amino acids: CASSLGFGTSSNTGELFF.

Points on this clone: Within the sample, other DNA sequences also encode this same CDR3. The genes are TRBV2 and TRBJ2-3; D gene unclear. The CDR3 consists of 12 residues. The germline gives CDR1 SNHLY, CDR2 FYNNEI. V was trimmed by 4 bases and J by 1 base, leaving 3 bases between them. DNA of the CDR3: TGTGCCAGCAGTGGGGGCACAGATACGCAGTATTTT. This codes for CASSGGTDTQYF.

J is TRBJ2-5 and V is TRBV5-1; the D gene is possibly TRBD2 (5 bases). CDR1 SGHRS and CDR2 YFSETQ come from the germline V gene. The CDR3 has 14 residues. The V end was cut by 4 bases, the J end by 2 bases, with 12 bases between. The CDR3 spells CASSPRTFQETQYF. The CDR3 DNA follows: TGCGCCAGCAGCCCTCGGACTTTTCAAGAGACCCAGTACTTC.

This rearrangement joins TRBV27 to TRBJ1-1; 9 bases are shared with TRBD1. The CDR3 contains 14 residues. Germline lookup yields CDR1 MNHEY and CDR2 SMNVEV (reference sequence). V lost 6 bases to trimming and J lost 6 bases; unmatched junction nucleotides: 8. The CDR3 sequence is CASSPWDRDSEAFF. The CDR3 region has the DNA TGTGCCAGCAGCCCATGGGACAGGGACTCTGAAGCTTTCTTT.

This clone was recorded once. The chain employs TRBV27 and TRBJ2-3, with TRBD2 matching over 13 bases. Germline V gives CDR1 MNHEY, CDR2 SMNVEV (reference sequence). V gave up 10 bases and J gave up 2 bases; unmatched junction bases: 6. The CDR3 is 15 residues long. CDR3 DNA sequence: TGTGCCACCTCAACTAGCGGGAGGGTCACAGATACGCAGTATTTT. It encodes CATSTSGRVTDTQYF.

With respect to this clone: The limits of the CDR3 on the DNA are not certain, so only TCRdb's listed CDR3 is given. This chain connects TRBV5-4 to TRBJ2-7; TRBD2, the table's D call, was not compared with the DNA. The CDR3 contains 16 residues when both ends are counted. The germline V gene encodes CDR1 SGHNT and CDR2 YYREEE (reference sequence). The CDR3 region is CASSFGGGSYRPLEYF.

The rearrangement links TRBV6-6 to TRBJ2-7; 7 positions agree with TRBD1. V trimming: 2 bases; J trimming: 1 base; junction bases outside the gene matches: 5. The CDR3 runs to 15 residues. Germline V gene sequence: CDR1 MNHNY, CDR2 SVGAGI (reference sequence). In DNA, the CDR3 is TGTGCCAGCAGTTACGAGGGGACAGCTTCCTACGAGCAGTACTTC. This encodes CASSYEGTASYEQYF.